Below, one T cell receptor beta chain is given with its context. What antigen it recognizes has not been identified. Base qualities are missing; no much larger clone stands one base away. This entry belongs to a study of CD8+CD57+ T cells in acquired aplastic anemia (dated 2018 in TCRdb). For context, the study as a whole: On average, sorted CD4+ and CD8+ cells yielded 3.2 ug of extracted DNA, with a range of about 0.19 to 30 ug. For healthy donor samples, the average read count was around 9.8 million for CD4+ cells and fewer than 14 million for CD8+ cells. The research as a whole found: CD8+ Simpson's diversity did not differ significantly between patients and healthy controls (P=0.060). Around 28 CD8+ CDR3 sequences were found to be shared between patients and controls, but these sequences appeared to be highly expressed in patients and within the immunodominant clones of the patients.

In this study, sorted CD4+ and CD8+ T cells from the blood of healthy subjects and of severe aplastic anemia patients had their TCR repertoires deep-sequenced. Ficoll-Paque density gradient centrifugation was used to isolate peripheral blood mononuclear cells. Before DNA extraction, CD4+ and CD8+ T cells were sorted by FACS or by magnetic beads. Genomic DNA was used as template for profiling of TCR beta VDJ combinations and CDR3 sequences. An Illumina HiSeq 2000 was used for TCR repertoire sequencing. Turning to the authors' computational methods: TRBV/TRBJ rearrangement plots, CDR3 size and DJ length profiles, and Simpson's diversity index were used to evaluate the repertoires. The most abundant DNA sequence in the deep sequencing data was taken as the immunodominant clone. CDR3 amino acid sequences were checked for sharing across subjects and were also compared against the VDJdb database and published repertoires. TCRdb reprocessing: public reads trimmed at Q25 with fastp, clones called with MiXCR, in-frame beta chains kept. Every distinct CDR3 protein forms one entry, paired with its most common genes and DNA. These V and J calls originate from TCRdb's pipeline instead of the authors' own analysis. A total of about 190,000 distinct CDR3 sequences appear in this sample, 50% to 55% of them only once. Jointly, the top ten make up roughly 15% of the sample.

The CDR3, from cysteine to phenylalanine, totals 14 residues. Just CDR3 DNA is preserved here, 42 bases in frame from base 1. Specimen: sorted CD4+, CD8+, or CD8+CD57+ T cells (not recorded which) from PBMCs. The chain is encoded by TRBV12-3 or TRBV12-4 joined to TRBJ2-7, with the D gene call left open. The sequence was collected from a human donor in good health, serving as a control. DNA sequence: TGTGCTAGTGGTTTGGGATCGGTTTCCTACGAGCAGTACTTC. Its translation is CASGLGSVSYEQYF.